This T cell receptor beta chain was found in a study of cytomegalovirus exposure and HLA in healthy donors. Germline V CDR1 and CDR2: SGHNT, YYREEE (reference sequence). V was pared by 4 bases and J by 2 bases, with 6 bases of the junction left unmatched. CDR3 length equals 17 residues. As for the donors, each was a healthy bone marrow donor. The PCR was carried out with 60 Vbeta primers and 13 Jbeta primers. Sequenced by immunoSEQ multiplex PCR; TCRdb stores in-frame clones only, minus some. The table records over 200,000 clones, more than 70% of them present only once. The study's findings and limits: Fewer N-insertions than the roughly 630-donor mean were reportedly shown by an Asian-associated ancestry cluster in a later analysis. In a later analysis, at a false discovery rate of 0.05, under 20,000 TCR beta sequences were associated with HLA alleles. Many donors carried some public TCRs, although rarity characterized most TCR sequences.

Notes on this clone: The antigen is unknown.

The sequenced sample consisted of PBMCs. The TCR was taken from a human donor in good health. This chain links TRBV5-4 with TRBJ2-3, with TRBD2 matching 14 bases. CDR3 bases: TGTGCCAGCAGCCAGCGACTAGCGGGAGGGGTCACAGATACGCAGTATTTT. Translated, it gives CASSQRLAGGVTDTQYF.